This T cell receptor (beta chain) stems from a study of CD8 T cells in Susac syndrome. Study-level results: Regarding the TCR sequencing and HLA analysis, the study admitted that a relatively small number of individuals were involved.

With random hexamers, roughly 0.45 to 1 ug RNA was reverse transcribed. immunoSEQ multiplex PCR amplified TCR beta CDR3 across 54 Vbeta, 13 Jbeta. Using its own MiXCR run on the immunoSEQ multiplex PCR reads, TCRdb lists one record per CDR3 protein. The repertoire holds about 76,000 distinct CDR3 sequences, around nine tenths seen once, with approximately 0.46% in the top ten. Germline assignment: CDR1 DFQATT and CDR2 SNEGSKA (reference sequence). This CDR3 has 13 amino acids. V was clipped by 1 base and J by 0 bases; unmatched bases: 0. As concerns this clonotype: Antigen unknown.

From blood CD8+ and CD4+ T cells, the TCR beta chain was sequenced. Treatment-naive patients with stable or active relapsing-remitting disease served as multiple sclerosis controls. V and J are TRBV20-1 and TRBJ2-7; 7 bases map to TRBD1. The sample taken for sequencing was CD8+ T cells from PBMCs. The TCR was taken from a human donor with multiple sclerosis. This CDR3 reads CSARGDSSYEQYF. The CDR3 bases are TGCAGTGCTAGAGGGGACAGCTCCTACGAGCAGTACTTC.